This entry describes one TCR beta chain. Its cognate antigen has yet to be identified. Base qualities are missing; no much larger clone stands one base away. The library relied on the immunoSEQ multiplex PCR assay. Drawn from immuneACCESS, this table holds only the in-frame rearrangements with V and J called that TCRdb kept. Clones are partly lost; checked studies trace under half to an unresolved V gene and leave the rest unexplained. The sample profile shows around 31,000 clones; about 91% of them were found once. The ten biggest clones cover about 8.6% of the sample. Its CDR3 holds 15 amino acids, cysteine through phenylalanine. Only the CDR3 DNA stays, 45 bases, in frame from base 1. V and J are truncated by 3 bases and 6 bases respectively, leaving an intervening sequence of 17 bases. CDR1 KGHSH and CDR2 LQKENI were looked up in the germline V gene. These data originate in a study of PD-1 and CTLA-4 blockade in melanoma (dated by TCRdb to about 2021). For the study in its entirety: The study compared how PD-1 blockade and CTLA-4 blockade affected the melanoma-reactive CD8 T cell response in patients with melanoma.

The starting material was CD8+ T cells from peripheral blood, obtained from a patient given anti-PD-1 treatment. The rearranged chain carries TRBV18 and TRBJ1-1, with an unclear D gene assignment. This TCR derives from a human donor with melanoma. The CDR3 corresponds to CASSPKEVFSAEAFF. The nucleotide sequence is TGTGCCAGCTCACCTAAAGAGGTTTTTTCGGCTGAAGCTTTCTTT.